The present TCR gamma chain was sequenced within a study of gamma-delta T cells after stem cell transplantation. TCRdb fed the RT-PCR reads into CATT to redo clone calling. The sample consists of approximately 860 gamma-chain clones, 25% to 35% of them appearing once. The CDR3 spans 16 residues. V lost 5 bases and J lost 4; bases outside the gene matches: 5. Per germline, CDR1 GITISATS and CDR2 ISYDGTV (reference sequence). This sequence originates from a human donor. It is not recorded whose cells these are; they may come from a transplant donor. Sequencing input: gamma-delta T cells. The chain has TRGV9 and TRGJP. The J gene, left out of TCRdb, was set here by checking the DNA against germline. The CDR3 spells CALWAGQELGKKIKVF. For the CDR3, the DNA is TGTGCCTTGTGGGCGGGTCAAGAGTTGGGCAAAAAAATCAAGGTATTT.